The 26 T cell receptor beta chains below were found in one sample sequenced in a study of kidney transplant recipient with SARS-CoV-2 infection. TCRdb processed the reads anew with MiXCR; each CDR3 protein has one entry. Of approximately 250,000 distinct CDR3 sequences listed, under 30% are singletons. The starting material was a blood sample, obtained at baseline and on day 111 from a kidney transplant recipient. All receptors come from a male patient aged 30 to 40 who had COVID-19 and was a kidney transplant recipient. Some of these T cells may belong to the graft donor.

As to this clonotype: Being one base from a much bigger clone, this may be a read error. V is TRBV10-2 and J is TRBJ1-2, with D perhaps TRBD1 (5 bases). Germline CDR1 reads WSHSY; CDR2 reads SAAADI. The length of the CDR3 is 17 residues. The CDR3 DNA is TGCGCCAGCAGTGCCGGACACACTTCTAGAAAGACCTATGGCTGCACCTTC. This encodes CASSAGHTSRKTYGCTF.

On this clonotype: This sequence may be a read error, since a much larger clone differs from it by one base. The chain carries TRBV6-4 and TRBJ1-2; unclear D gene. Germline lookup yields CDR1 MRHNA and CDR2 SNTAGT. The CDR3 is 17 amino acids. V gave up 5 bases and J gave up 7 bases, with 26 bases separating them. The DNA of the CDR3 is TGTGCCAGCAGTTTGAGGTGCTCACACGGAAAGACCTGTGGCTACACCTTC. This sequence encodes CASSLRCSHGKTCGYTF.

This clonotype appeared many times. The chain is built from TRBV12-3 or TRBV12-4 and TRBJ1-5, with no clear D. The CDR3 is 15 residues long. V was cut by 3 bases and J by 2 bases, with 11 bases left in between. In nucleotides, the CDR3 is TGTGCCAGCAGTTTCCAGGTGGATGGCAATCAGCCCCAGCATTTT. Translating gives CASSFQVDGNQPQHF.

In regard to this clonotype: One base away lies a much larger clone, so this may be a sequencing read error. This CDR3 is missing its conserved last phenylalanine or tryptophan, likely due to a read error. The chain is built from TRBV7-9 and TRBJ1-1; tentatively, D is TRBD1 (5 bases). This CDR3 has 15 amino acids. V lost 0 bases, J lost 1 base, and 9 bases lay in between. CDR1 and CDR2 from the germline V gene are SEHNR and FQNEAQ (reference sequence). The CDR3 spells CASSLAFGGNTEAFL. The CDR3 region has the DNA TGTGCCAGCAGCTTAGCGTTTGGGGGGAACACTGAAGCTTTCCTT.

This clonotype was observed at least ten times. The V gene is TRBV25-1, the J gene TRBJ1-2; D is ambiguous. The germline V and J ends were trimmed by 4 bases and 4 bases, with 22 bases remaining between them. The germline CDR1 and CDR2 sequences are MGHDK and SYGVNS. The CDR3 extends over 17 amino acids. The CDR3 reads CASSADQELGKTYGYTF. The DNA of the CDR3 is TGTGCCAGCAGTGCTGACCAAGAACTGGGAAAGACCTATGGCTACACCTTC.

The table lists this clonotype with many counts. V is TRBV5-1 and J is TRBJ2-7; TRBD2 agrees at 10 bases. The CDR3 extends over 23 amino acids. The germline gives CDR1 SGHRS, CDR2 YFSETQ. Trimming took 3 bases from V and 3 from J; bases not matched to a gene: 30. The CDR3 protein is CASSSPTGVLGVASGSWGYEQYF. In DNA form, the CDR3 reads TGCGCCAGCAGCTCACCGACAGGGGTGTTAGGTGTGGCTAGCGGGAGTTGGGGCTACGAGCAGTACTTC. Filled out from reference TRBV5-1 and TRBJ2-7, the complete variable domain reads KAGVTQTPRYLIKTRGQQVTLSCSPISGHRSVSWYQQTPGQGLQFLFEYFSETQRNKGNFPGRFSGRQFSNSRSEMNVSTLELGDSALYLCASSSPTGVLGVASGSWGYEQYFGPGTRLTVT.

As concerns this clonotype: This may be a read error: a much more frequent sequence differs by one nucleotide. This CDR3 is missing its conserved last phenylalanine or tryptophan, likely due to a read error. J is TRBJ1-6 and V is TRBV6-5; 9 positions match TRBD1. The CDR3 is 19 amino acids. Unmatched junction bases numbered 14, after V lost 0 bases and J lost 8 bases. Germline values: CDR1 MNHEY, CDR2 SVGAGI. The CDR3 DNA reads TGTGCCAGCAGTTACTCGAGTGGGCGGGACAGGGTCAAGTATTCACCCCTCCACCTT. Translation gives CASSYSSGRDRVKYSPLHL.

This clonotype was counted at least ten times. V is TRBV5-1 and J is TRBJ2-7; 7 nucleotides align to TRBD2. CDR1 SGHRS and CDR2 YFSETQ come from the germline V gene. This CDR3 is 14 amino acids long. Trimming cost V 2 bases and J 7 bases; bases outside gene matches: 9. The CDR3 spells CASSFLTLGGEQYF. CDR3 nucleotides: TGCGCCAGCAGCTTTTTGACGCTGGGGGGGGAGCAGTACTTC.

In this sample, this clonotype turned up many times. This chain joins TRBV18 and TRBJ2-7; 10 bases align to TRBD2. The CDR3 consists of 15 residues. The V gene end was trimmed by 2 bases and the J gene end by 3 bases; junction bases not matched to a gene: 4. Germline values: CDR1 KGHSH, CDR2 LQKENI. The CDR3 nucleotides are TGTGCCAGCTCACCATCTAGCGGGGGATACTACGAGCAGTACTTC. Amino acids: CASSPSSGGYYEQYF.

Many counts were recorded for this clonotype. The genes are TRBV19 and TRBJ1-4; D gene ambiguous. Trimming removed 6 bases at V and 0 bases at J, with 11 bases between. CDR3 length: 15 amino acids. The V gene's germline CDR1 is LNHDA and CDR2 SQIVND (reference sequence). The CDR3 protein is CASRPRSATNEKLFF. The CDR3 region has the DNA TGTGCCAGTAGACCGAGGAGTGCAACTAATGAAAAACTGTTTTTT.

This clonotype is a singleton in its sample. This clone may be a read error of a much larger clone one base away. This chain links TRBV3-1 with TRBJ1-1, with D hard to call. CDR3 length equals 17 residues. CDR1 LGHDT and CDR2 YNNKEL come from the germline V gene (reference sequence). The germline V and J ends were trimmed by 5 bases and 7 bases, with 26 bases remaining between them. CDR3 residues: CASSSRFPISIRIEAFF. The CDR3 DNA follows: TGTGCCAGCAGCTCCAGGTTTCCCATTTCAATTCGCATTGAAGCTTTCTTT.

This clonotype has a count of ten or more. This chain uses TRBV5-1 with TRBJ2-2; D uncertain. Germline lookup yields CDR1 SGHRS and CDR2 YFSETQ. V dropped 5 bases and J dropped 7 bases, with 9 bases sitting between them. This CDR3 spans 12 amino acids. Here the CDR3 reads CASSRVDGELFF. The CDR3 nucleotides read TGCGCCAGCAGTAGGGTGGACGGGGAGCTGTTTTTT.

CDR3 sequence reads: CASSLHLSTRKTYGYTF. The CDR3 DNA sequence: TGTGCCAGCAGTTTGCACCTCTCTACGCGAAAGACCTATGGCTACACCTTC. This rearrangement joins TRBV6-5 to TRBJ1-2; no firm D call. Between the trimmed V and J ends, which lost 4 bases and 4 bases, there was a span of 22 bases. In germline, CDR1 is MNHEY, CDR2 SVGAGI. The CDR3 consists of 17 residues.

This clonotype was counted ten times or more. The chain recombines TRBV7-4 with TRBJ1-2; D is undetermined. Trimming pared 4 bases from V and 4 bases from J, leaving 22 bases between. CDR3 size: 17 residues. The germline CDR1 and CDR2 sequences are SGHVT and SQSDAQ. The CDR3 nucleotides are TGTGCCAGCAGCTACGCGGCTTCAGCTCGAAAGACCTATGGCTACACCTTC. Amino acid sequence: CASSYAASARKTYGYTF.

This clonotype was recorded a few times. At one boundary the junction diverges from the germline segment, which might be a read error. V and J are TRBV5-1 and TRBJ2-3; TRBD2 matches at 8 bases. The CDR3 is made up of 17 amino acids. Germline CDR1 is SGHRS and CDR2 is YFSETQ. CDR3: CASNLMFSGDYTDTQYF. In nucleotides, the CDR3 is TGCGCCAGCAACTTGATGTTTAGCGGGGATTACACAGATACGCAGTATTTT. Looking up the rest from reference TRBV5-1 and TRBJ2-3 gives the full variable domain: KAGVTQTPRYLIKTRGQQVTLSCSPISGHRSVSWYQQTPGQGLQFLFEYFSETQRNKGNFPGRFSGRQFSNSRSEMNVSTLELGDSALYLCASNLMFSGDYTDTQYFGPGTRLTVL.

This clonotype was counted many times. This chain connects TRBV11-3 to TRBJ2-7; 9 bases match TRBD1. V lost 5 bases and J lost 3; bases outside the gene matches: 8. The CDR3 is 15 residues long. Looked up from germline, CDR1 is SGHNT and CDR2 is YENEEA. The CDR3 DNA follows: TGTGCCAGCAGCCCACTCGGGACAGGGAACTACGAGCAGTACTTC. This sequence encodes CASSPLGTGNYEQYF. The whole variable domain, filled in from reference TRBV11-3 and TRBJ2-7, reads EAGVVQSPRYKIIEKKQPVAFWCNPISGHNTLYWYLQNLGQGPELLIRYENEEAVDDSQLPKDRFSAERLKGVDSTLKIQPAELGDSAVYLCASSPLGTGNYEQYFGPGTRLTVT.

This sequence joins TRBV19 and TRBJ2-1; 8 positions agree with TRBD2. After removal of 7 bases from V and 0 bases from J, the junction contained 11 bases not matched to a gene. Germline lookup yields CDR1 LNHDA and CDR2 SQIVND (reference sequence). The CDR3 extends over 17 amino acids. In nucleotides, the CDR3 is TGTGCCAGTAAGGAGTGGGTAGCGGGAACCTCCTACAATGAGCAGTTCTTC. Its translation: CASKEWVAGTSYNEQFF. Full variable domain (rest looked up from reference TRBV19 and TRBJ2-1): DGGITQSPKYLFRKEGQNVTLSCEQNLNHDAMYWYRQDPGQGLRLIYYSQIVNDFQKGDIAEGYSVSREKKESFPLTVTSAQKNPTAFYLCASKEWVAGTSYNEQFFGPGTRLTVL.

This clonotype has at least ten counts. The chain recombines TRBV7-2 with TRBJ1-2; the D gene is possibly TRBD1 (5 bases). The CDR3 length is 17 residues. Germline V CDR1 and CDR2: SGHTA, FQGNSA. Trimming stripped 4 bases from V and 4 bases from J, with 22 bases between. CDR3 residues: CASSSGLRDGKTYGYTF. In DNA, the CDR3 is TGTGCCAGCAGCTCGGGACTCAGAGACGGAAAGACCTATGGCTACACCTTC.

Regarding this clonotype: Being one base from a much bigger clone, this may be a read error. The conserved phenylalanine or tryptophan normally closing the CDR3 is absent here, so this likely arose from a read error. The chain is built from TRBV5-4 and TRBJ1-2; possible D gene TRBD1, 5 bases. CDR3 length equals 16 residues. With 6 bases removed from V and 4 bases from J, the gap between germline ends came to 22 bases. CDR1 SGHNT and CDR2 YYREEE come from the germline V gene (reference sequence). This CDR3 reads CASTGDVPGKTYGYTL. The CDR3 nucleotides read TGTGCCAGCACCGGGGACGTACCAGGAAAGACCTATGGCTACACCCTC.

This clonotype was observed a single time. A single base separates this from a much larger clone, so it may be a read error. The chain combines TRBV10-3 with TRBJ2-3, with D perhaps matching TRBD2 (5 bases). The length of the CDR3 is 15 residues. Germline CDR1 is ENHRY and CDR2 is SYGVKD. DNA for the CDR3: TGTGCCATCAGTGAGTCCAGAGGGAGCAGAGATACGCAGTATTTT. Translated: CAISESRGSRDTQYF.

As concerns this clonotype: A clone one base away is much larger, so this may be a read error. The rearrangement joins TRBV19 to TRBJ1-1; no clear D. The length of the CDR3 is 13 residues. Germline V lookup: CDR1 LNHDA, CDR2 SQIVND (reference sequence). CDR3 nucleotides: TGTGCCAGTAGTCCCCCGCTGAACGCTGAAGCTTTCTTT. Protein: CASSPPLNAEAFF.

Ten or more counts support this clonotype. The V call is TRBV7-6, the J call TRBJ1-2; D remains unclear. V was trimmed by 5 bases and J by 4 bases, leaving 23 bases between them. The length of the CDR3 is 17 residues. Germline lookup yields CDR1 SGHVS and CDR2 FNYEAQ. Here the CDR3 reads CASSIWRESRKTYGYTF. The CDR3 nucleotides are TGTGCCAGCAGCATATGGCGTGAATCTCGAAAGACCTATGGCTACACCTTC.

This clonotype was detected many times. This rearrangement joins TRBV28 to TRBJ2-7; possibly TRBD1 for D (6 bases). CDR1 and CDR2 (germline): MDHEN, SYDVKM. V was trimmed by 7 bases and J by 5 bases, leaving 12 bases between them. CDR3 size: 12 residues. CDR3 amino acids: CASTGALDEQYF. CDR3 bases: TGTGCCAGCACAGGGGCTCTCGACGAGCAGTACTTC.

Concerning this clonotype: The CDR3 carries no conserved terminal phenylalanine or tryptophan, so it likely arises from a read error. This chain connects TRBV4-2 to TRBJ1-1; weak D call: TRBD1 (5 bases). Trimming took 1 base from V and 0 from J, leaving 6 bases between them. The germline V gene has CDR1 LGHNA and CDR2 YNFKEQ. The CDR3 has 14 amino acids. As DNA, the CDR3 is TGTGCCAGCAGCCAAGCAGGGATGAACACTGAAGCTTTCCTT. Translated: CASSQAGMNTEAFL.

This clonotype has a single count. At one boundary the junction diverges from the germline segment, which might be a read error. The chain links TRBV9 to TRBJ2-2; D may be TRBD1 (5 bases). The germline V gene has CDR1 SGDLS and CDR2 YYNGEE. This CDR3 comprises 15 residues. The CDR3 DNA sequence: TGTGCCGGCAGCGACCAGGACACTTACACCGGGGAGCTGTTTTTT. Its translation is CAGSDQDTYTGELFF.

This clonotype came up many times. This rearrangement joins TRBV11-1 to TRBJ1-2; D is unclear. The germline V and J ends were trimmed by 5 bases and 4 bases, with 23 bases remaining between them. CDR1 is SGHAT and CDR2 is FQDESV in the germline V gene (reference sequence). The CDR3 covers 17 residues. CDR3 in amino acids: CASSVRSKAGKTYGYTF. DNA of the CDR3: TGTGCCAGCAGCGTACGTAGTAAGGCTGGAAAGACCTATGGCTACACCTTC.